Listed below are T cell receptor beta chains from one sample, sequenced in a study of T cell responses to AZD1222 COVID-19 vaccine. TCRdb's copy holds only in-frame clones and misses some; the assay was immunoSEQ multiplex PCR. The data show around 60,000 clones, with 85% to 95% seen just once and over 5.5% held by the top ten. Sequenced here: peripheral blood, sampled 28 days after the second dose of the MenACWY control vaccine. Receptors were obtained from an adult who received the MenACWY meningococcal vaccine as a control. Each CDR3 is given with its conserved first and last residue. The order of the fields is CDR3 protein, J gene, V gene.

CDR3aa: CASSYVPGGALSPLHF
j_gene: TRBJ1-6
v_gene: TRBV6-5

CDR3aa: CASSLEMGSYGYTF
j_gene: TRBJ1-2
v_gene: TRBV5-1

CDR3aa: CASSLLSQTEAFF
j_gene: TRBJ1-1
v_gene: TRBV7-9

CDR3aa: CASSDQRAAYNEQFF
j_gene: TRBJ2-1
v_gene: TRBV19

CDR3aa: CASSLRQGGGYTF
j_gene: TRBJ1-2
v_gene: TRBV27

CDR3aa: CSGRTGGETQYF
j_gene: TRBJ2-5
v_gene: TRBV29-1

CDR3aa: CSVAPGQGDFSYEQYF
j_gene: TRBJ2-7
v_gene: TRBV29-1

CDR3aa: CASSEPHASGGDTQYF
j_gene: TRBJ2-3
v_gene: TRBV10-1

CDR3aa: CASSSPGGYEQYF
j_gene: TRBJ2-7
v_gene: TRBV5-4

CDR3aa: CASSLRETSEQYF
j_gene: TRBJ2-7
v_gene: TRBV11-2

CDR3aa: CASSDTAQGREQYF
j_gene: TRBJ2-7
v_gene: TRBV6-1

CDR3aa: CASSLGEAFF
j_gene: TRBJ1-1
v_gene: TRBV28

CDR3aa: CASSEEAGGSYEQYF
j_gene: TRBJ2-7
v_gene: TRBV6-1

CDR3aa: CATTRAGDYNEQFF
j_gene: TRBJ2-1
v_gene: TRBV28

CDR3aa: CASSPQSTDTQYF
j_gene: TRBJ2-3
v_gene: TRBV11-2

CDR3aa: CASSLQGNTEAFF
j_gene: TRBJ1-1
v_gene: TRBV6-5

CDR3aa: CASSQGTSGSIYEQFF
j_gene: TRBJ2-1
v_gene: TRBV4-2

CDR3aa: CASRKGLKETQYF
j_gene: TRBJ2-5
v_gene: TRBV21-1

CDR3aa: CASSPSAPSGSYEQYF
j_gene: TRBJ2-7
v_gene: TRBV28

CDR3aa: CAISDGGGEPQHF
j_gene: TRBJ1-5
v_gene: TRBV10-3

CDR3aa: CASSEMGQPQHF
j_gene: TRBJ1-5
v_gene: TRBV10-2

CDR3aa: CASSPPRANSYNEQFF
j_gene: TRBJ2-1
v_gene: TRBV5-8